This TCR beta chain was found in a study of post-analysis software for immune sequencing data. As for the study in general: Progressive-relapsing, secondary progressive and relapsing-remitting multiple sclerosis were among the disease courses included. Study-wide results and caveats: Diversity measured as normalized Chao1 was significantly lower in multiple sclerosis patients than in controls. TRBV5-6, TRBV5-1 and TRBV20-1 belonged to a set of a few TRBV segments that were more frequent in patients than controls.

To note about this clonotype: Its antigen remains unidentified.

The CDR3 covers 15 residues. With 6 bases clipped from V and 2 bases from J, the junction kept 7 bases outside the gene matches. The V gene's germline CDR1 is MRHNA and CDR2 SNTAGT. Presence of unique molecular identifiers characterized the TCR beta cDNA libraries. Input populations of roughly 0.85 to 11 million T cells gave rise to some 500,000 cDNA molecules. TCRdb reanalysed the PCR reads using MiXCR and keeps one entry per CDR3 protein. This sample yields hundreds of thousands of distinct CDR3 sequences, of which roughly 27% are seen a single time; about 0.5% belongs to the top ten. Sequenced: blood. The chain combines TRBV6-4 with TRBJ1-1; 9 positions match TRBD1. The clonotype originates from a girl aged 5 to 17 with multiple sclerosis. The CDR3: CASRGQGLSNTEAFF. Here the CDR3 DNA reads TGTGCCAGCAGGGGACAGGGTTTAAGTAACACTGAAGCTTTCTTT.